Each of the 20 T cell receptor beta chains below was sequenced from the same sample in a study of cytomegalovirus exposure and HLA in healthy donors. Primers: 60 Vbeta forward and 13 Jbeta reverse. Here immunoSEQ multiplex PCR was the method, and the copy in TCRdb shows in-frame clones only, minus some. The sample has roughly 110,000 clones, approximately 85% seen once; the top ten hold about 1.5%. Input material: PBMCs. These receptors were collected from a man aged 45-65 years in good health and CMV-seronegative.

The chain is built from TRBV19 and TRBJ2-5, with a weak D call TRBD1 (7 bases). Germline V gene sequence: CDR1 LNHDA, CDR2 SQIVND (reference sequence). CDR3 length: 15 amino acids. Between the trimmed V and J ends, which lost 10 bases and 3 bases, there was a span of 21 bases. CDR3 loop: CATRGVGGQKETQYF. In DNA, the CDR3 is TGTGCCACCCGGGGAGTGGGGGGACAGAAAGAGACCCAGTACTTC.

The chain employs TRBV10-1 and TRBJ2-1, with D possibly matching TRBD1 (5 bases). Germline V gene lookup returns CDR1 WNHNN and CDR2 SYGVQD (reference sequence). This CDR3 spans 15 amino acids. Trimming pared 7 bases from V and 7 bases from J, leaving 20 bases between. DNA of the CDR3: TGCGCCAGCAAAGAGGACGCCTCAGGGAATAATGAGCAGTTCTTC. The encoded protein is CASKEDASGNNEQFF.

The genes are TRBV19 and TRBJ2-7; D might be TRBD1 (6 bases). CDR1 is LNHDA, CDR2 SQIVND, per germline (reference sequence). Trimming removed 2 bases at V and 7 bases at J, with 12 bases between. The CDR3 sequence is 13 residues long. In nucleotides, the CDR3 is TGTGCCAGTAGTATAAGGGGGTCGGATGAGCAGTACTTC. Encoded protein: CASSIRGSDEQYF. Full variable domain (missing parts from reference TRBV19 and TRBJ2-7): DGGITQSPKYLFRKEGQNVTLSCEQNLNHDAMYWYRQDPGQGLRLIYYSQIVNDFQKGDIAEGYSVSREKKESFPLTVTSAQKNPTAFYLCASSIRGSDEQYFGPGTRLTVT.

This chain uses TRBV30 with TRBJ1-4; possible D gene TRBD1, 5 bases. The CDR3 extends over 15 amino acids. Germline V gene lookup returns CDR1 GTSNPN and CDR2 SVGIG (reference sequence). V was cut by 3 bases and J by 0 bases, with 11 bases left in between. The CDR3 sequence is CAWRPPRATNEKLFF. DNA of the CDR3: TGTGCCTGGAGGCCCCCCAGGGCAACTAATGAAAAACTGTTTTTT.

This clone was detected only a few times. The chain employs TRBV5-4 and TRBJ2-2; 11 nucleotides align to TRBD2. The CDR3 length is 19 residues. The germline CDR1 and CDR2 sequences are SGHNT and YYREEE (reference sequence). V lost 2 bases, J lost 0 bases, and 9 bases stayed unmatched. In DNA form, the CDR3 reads TGTGCCAGCAGCTTAGGCCTAGCGGGGGGTAATTCGAACACCGGGGAGCTGTTTTTT. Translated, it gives CASSLGLAGGNSNTGELFF.

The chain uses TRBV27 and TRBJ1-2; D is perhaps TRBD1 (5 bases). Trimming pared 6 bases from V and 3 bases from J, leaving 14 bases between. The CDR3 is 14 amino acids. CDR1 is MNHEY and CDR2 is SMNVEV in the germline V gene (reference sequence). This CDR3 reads CASRSLGRDYGYTF. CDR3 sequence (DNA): TGTGCCAGCAGATCCTTGGGGCGCGACTATGGCTACACCTTC.

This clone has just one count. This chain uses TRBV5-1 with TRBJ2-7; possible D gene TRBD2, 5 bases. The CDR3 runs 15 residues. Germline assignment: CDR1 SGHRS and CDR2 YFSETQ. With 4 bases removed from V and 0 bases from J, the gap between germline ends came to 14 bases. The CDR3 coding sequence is TGCGCCAGCAGCCTAAAGAGGGCTGGCTCCTACGAGCAGTACGTC. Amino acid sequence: CASSLKRAGSYEQYV.

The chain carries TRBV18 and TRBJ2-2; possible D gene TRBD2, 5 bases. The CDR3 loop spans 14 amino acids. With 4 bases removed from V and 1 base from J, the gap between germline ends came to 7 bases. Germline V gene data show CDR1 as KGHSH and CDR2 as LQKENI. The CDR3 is CASSRERNTGELFF. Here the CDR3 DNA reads TGTGCCAGCTCACGGGAGCGGAACACCGGGGAGCTGTTTTTT.

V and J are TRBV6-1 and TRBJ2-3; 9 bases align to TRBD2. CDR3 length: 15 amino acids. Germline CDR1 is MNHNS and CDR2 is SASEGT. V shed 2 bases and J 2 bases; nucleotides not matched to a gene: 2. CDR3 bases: TGTGCCAGCAGTGAACGCGGGGGGGCCACAGATACGCAGTATTTT. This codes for CASSERGGATDTQYF.

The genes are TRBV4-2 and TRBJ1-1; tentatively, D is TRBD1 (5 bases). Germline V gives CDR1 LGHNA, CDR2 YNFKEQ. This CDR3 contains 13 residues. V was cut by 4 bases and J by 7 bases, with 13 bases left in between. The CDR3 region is CASSRERQREAFF. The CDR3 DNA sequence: TGTGCCAGCAGCCGGGAAAGACAGCGTGAAGCTTTCTTT.

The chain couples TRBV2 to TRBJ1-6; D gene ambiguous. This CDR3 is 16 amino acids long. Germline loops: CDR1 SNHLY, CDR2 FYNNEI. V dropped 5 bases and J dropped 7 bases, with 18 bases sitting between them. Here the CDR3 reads CASSTLEDLRNSPLHF. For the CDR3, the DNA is TGTGCCAGCAGTACCTTGGAGGACCTCCGGAATTCACCCCTCCACTTT.

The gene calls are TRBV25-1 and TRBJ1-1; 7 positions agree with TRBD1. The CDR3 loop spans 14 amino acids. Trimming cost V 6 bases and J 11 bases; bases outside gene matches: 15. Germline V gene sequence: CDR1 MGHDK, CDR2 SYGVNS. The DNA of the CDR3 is TGTGCCAGCAGGGCCGGGACAGAGGGGAGAAGGGCTTTCTTT. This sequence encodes CASRAGTEGRRAFF. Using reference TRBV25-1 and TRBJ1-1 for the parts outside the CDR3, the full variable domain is EADIYQTPRYLVIGTGKKITLECSQTMGHDKMYWYQQDPGMELHLIHYSYGVNSTEKGDLSSESTVSRIRTEHFPLTLESARPSHTSQYLCASRAGTEGRRAFFGQGTRLTVV.

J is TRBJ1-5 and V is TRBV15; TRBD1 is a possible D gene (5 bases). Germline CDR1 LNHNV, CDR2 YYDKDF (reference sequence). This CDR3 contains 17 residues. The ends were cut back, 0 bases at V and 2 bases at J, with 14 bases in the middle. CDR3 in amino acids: CATSRDRTRVGNQPQHF. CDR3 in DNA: TGTGCCACCAGCAGAGACCGAACCAGGGTAGGCAATCAGCCCCAGCATTTT.

CDR3 protein: CASSFGTQGLNTEAFF. In nucleotides, the CDR3 is TGCGCCAGCAGTTTCGGGACACAGGGGTTGAACACTGAAGCTTTCTTT. V and J are TRBV5-1 and TRBJ1-1; 7 positions match TRBD1. CDR3 length equals 16 residues. Germline CDR1 SGHRS, CDR2 YFSETQ. After removal of 5 bases from V and 0 bases from J, the junction contained 10 bases not matched to a gene.

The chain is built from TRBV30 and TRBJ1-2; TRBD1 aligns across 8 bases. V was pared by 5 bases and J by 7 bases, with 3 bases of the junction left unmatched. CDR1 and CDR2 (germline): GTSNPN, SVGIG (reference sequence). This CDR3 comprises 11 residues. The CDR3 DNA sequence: TGTGCCTGGGACAGGGGCACTGGCTACACCTTC. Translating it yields CAWDRGTGYTF.

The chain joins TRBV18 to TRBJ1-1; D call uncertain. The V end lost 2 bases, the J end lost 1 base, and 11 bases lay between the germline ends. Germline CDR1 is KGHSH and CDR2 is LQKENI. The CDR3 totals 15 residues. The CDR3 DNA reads TGTGCCAGCTCACCAAGTCGGGGATCGAACACTGAAGCTTTCTTT. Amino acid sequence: CASSPSRGSNTEAFF.

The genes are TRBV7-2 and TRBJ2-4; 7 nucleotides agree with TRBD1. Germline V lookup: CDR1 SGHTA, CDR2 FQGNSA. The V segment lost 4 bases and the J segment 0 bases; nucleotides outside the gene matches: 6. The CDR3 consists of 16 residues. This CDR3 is CASSSATGPAKNIQYF. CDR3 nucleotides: TGTGCCAGCAGCTCCGCGACAGGGCCAGCCAAAAACATTCAGTACTTC.

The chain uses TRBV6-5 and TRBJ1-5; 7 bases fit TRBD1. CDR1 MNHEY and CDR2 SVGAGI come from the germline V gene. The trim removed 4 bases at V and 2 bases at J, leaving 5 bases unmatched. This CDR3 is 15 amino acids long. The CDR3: CASSSRQGGNQPQHF. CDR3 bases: TGTGCCAGCAGTTCAAGACAGGGCGGCAATCAGCCCCAGCATTTT.

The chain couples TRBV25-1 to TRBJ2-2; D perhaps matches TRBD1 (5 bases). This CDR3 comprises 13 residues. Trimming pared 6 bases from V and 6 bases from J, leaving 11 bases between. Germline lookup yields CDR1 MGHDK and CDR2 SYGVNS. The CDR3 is CASRPQGSGELFF. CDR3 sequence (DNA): TGTGCCAGCAGGCCCCAGGGCTCCGGGGAGCTGTTTTTT.

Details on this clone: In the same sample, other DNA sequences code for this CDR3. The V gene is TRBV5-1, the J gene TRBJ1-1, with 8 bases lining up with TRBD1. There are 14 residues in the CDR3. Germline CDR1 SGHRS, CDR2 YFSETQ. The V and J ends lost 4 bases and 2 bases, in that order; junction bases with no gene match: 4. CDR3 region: CASSLSGGNTEAFF. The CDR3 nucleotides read TGCGCCAGCAGCCTCTCAGGGGGCAACACTGAAGCTTTCTTT.